Reported below is one T cell receptor (beta chain). This CDR3 spans 13 amino acids. The ends were cut back, 5 bases at V and 6 bases at J, with 11 bases in the middle. Germline CDR1 SGHVS, CDR2 FQNEAQ. This entry belongs to a study of blood T cell repertoires in COVID-19. Across the whole study: Researchers got acute and convalescent COVID-19 samples from the United States, Italy and Spain. PBMCs, B-cell-depleted T cells, or T cells were the source of the cDNA or gDNA that made up the material.

Per the study methods: Nucleated cell counts were estimated from reference gene primer amplification. Produced via immunoSEQ multiplex PCR; TCRdb's table is partial and in-frame only. The V and J calls and clone size are taken from that table; D and trimming were inferred from the DNA. The sample consists of 55,000 to 75,000 clones, around 87% of them appearing once. The receptor comes from a human donor with active COVID-19. The donor label of this sample is uncertain. V and J are TRBV7-8 and TRBJ2-4; possibly TRBD2 for D (5 bases). Material for sequencing was peripheral blood. CDR3 protein: CASSSRRGNIQYF. DNA for the CDR3: TGTGCCAGCAGCAGCAGACGGGGAAACATTCAGTACTTC.